This is a list of T cell receptor beta chains from one sample in a study of blood T cell repertoires in COVID-19. Using immunoSEQ multiplex PCR, the repertoire was profiled, and TCRdb retains in-frame clones only, with some absent. Among 150,000 or so clones, roughly 82% were seen once, and the ten largest hold 7.2%. The sequenced sample was peripheral blood. All receptors derive from a woman aged 45-65 years in a cohort sampled during active or convalescent COVID-19. Each CDR3 is given without its conserved first and last residue.

v_gene,j_gene,CDR3aa
TRBV7-2,TRBJ1-4,ASSLGQGYNEKLF
TRBV5-1,TRBJ2-5,ASSFLGGSGQETQY
TRBV6-2/TRBV6-3,TRBJ1-1,ASSQGTGGF
TRBV18,TRBJ1-2,ASSPPVGDGGYT
TRBV6-1,TRBJ2-5,ASSEESGGCLY
TRBV5-1,TRBJ2-7,ASSLSARGNIYEQY
TRBV29-1,TRBJ2-3,SVPTADTQY
TRBV7-9,TRBJ1-1,ASSLDRNTEAF
TRBV19,TRBJ1-1,ASSIGTDIPEAF
TRBV2,TRBJ2-1,ASSVGQGGADEQF
TRBV10-3,TRBJ2-7,AISEEASYEQY
TRBV7-8,TRBJ1-2,ASSPAGQGGT
TRBV6-5,TRBJ1-2,ASRRQGEDGYT
TRBV24-1,TRBJ1-5,ATSDDRLSNQPQH
TRBV19,TRBJ1-1,ASSLPGYEAF
TRBV11-1,TRBJ2-3,ASSLNSDGTDTQY
TRBV10-3,TRBJ2-1,AISGGLNEQF
TRBV21-1,TRBJ1-1,ASSTGQGTGVTEAF
TRBV18,TRBJ1-1,ASSPRQGTTTEAF
TRBV7-8,TRBJ2-6,ASSSRADRASSGANVLT
TRBV4-1,TRBJ1-5,ASSHRTGGGQPQH
TRBV7-3,TRBJ2-1,ASSPNLRGEQF
TRBV4-3,TRBJ1-2,ASSQVATVIGYT
TRBV7-3,TRBJ2-1,ASSLSQGNNEQF
TRBV12-3/TRBV12-4,TRBJ2-3,ASTHTDTQY
TRBV6-5,TRBJ1-6,ASVHTDNYNSPLH
TRBV19,TRBJ2-3,ASSILAGNTDTQY
TRBV6-5,TRBJ1-6,ASSPGQTNSPLH
TRBV10-2,TRBJ2-7,ASSELRSGEQY
TRBV5-1,TRBJ1-1,ASSLDSSNTEAF
TRBV5-4,TRBJ2-3,ASSLSPTSTDTQY
TRBV5-1,TRBJ2-5,ASSLAQETQY
TRBV15,TRBJ1-1,ATSRGGNTEAF
TRBV2,TRBJ2-6,ASSEQALANVLT
TRBV18,TRBJ1-5,ASSEDRDNQPQH
TRBV18,TRBJ1-6,ASSPRRDRADSPLH
TRBV19,TRBJ1-5,ASSIDVRGTQH
TRBV25-1,TRBJ1-4,ASSESQAGGEKLF
TRBV6-1,TRBJ1-2,ASSDVREGGYT
TRBV5-8,TRBJ1-2,ASRPQGFRGYT
TRBV19,TRBJ1-4,ASSIVYRETGEKLF
TRBV4-1,TRBJ2-7,ASSAGTGGIYEQY
TRBV19,TRBJ1-3,ASSKGYSGNTIY
TRBV5-4,TRBJ1-5,ASSQDTNQPQH
TRBV2,TRBJ1-2,ASSDKTVYGYT
TRBV7-9,TRBJ1-5,ASSPGAFGNQPQH
TRBV19,TRBJ1-4,ASSGMGQGITANEKLF
TRBV6-1,TRBJ1-6,ASSEYVGANSPLH
TRBV5-6,TRBJ2-2,ASSLEGGKYTGELF
TRBV6-2/TRBV6-3,TRBJ2-3,ASSRTSGQDTQY
TRBV3-1/TRBV3-2,TRBJ1-2,ASSLQGFYGYT
TRBV5-1,TRBJ1-3,ASSSGGTGSGNTIY
TRBV6-5,TRBJ2-7,ASGTGLYEQY
TRBV11-2,TRBJ2-7,ASSLSASGAYEQY
TRBV11-2,TRBJ1-5,ASSPDRYNQPQH
TRBV2,TRBJ2-7,ASRIDSEQY
TRBV30,TRBJ1-5,AFNRVGGNQPQH
TRBV10-3,TRBJ2-1,AISETDRGRF
TRBV9,TRBJ2-1,ASSTTGTGPKTGEQF